This T cell receptor beta chain originates from a study of breast tumors, draining lymph nodes, adjacent tissues. The study's findings and limits: Findings are consistent with lymph node origin and intratumoral expansion of most tumor T cells. Compared with basal-like, luminal-like tumors shared significantly more repertoire with nontumor tissue. Tumor TCR diversity was below lymph nodes but above nontumor tissue. Data only fit, rather than demonstrated, lymph node origin of most tumor T cells.

Samples came from axillary lymph nodes draining the breast cancer. CDR3 size: 10 residues. Germline CDR1 reads SNHLY; CDR2 reads FYNNEI. V lost 4 bases to trimming and J lost 3 bases, with 1 base between them. TCRdb itself ran the multiplex PCR reads through MiXCR, one entry per CDR3 protein. The sample records roughly 120,000 distinct CDR3 sequences, 20% being singletons. At least ten counts were recorded for this clonotype. Its matching antigen is unknown. The sequence derives from a female donor with breast cancer. Some clones in this sample may be carry-over from other donors' samples. This rearrangement joins TRBV2 to TRBJ2-7; D is unresolved. Sequencing input: axillary lymph node tissue. CDR3 region: CASSVYEQYF. DNA of the CDR3: TGTGCCAGCAGTGTCTACGAGCAGTACTTC.